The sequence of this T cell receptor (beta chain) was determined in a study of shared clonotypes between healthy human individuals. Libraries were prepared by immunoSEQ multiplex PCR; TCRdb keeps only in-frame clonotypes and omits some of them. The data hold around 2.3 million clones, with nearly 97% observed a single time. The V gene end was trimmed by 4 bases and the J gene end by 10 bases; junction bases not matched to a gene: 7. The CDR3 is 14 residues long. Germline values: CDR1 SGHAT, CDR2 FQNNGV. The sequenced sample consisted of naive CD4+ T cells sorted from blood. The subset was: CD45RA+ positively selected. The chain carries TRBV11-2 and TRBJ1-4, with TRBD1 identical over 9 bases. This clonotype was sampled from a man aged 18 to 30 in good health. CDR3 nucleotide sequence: TGTGCCAGCAGCTACGACAGGGGGGTTGGAAAACTGTTTTTT. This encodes CASSYDRGVGKLFF.